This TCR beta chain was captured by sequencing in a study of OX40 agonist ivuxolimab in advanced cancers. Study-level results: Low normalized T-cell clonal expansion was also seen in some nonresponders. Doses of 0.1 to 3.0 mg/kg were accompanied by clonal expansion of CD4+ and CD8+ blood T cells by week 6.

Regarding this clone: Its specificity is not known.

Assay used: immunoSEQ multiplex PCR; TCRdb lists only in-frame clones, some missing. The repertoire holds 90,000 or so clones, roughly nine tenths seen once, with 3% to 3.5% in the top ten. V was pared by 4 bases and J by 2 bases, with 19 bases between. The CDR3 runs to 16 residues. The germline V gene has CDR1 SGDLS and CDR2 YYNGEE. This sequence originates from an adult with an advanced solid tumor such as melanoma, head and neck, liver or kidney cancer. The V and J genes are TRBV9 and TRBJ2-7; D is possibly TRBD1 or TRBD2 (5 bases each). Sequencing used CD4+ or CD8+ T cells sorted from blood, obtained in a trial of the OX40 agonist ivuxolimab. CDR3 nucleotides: TGTGCCAGCAGCCCCACTTTAGGGTGGGGGACCTACGAGCAGTACTTC. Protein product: CASSPTLGWGTYEQYF.